One sample yielded the 7 T cell receptor beta chains listed below, sequenced in a study of prognosis after radiotherapy for stage I lung cancer. TCR beta CDR3 amplification from genomic DNA was performed by two-round multiplex PCR. Gene-specific primers for each TRBV and TRBJ gene drove first-round PCR. MiXCR, applied by TCRdb to the multiplex PCR reads, yields one record per CDR3 protein. In the table there are over 25,000 distinct CDR3 sequences, 46% of which are singletons. The sequences come from PBMCs, collected before or after stereotactic body radiation therapy (not recorded which). All receptors derive from a donor aged 50 or older with non-small cell lung cancer.

The chain joins TRBV2 to TRBJ2-2; D call uncertain. V gave up 6 bases and J gave up 4 bases, with 15 bases separating them. The germline V gene encodes CDR1 SNHLY and CDR2 FYNNEI. The CDR3 is 15 residues long. CDR3 region: CASRVNMGITGELFF. As DNA, the CDR3 is TGTGCCAGCAGAGTCAACATGGGGATCACCGGGGAGCTGTTTTTT.

This clonotype was recorded at least ten times. The CDR3 here is CASSQDSGPDTQYF. DNA of the CDR3: TGCGCCAGCAGCCAAGATTCAGGGCCCGATACGCAGTATTTT. The J gene is TRBJ2-3, the V gene TRBV4-1; tentative D call: TRBD1 (5 bases). This CDR3 has 14 amino acids. From germline, CDR1 is MGHRA and CDR2 YSYEKL. Trimming took 0 bases from V and 6 from J, leaving 10 bases between them.

This clonotype was counted ten times or more. The chain recombines TRBV29-1 with TRBJ2-7, with D possibly matching TRBD1 (6 bases). CDR3 size: 11 residues. Per germline, CDR1 SQVTM and CDR2 ANQGSEA. The CDR3 loop reads CSGQSSYEQYF. CDR3 DNA sequence: TGCAGTGGACAGAGCTCCTACGAGCAGTACTTC.

The V and J genes are TRBV15 and TRBJ1-3; D gene uncertain. Germline CDR1 LNHNV, CDR2 YYDKDF (reference sequence). The CDR3 spans 18 residues. The germline V and J ends were trimmed by 2 bases and 0 bases, with 17 bases remaining between them. The CDR3 region has the DNA TGTGCCACCAGCAGAAAATTCAGGACGAGGTGCTCTGGAAACACCATATATTTT. Its translation: CATSRKFRTRCSGNTIYF. The full variable domain, rest sourced from reference TRBV15 and TRBJ1-3, is DAMVIQNPRYQVTQFGKPVTLSCSQTLNHNVMYWYQQKSSQAPKLLFHYYDKDFNNEADTPDNFQSRRPNTSFCFLDIRSPGLGDTAMYLCATSRKFRTRCSGNTIYFGEGSWLTVV.

As for this clonotype: Only one base separates this from a far larger clonotype, so it likely reflects a read error. The rearrangement joins TRBV6-4 to TRBJ2-7; D possibly corresponds to TRBD1 (6 bases). CDR1 is MRHNA and CDR2 is SNTAGT in the germline V gene. Trimming left V 6 bases short and J 3 bases short, with 15 bases between. The CDR3 has 14 residues. In DNA form, the CDR3 reads TGTGCCAGCAGCCGCGAGGGACATGGCTACGAGCAGTACTTC. It translates to CASSREGHGYEQYF.

The rearrangement uses TRBV12-3 or TRBV12-4 and TRBJ2-7, with a weak D call TRBD1 (6 bases). Trimming shortened V by 7 bases and J by 6 bases, and 19 bases separated the two germline ends. There are 14 residues in the CDR3. The CDR3 nucleotides are TGTGCCAGCATGATCGGACAGTGGATCGGCGAGCAGTACTTC. It translates to CASMIGQWIGEQYF.

In its sample, this clonotype was seen many times. The chain uses TRBV3-1 and TRBJ2-1; D remains ambiguous. The CDR3 sequence is 13 residues long. Germline V gene sequence: CDR1 LGHDT, CDR2 YNNKEL (reference sequence). Trimming removed 4 bases from V and 7 bases from J, with 11 bases in between. The CDR3 DNA is TGTGCCAGCAGCCTTATCGGCGCGAATGAGCAGTTCTTC. Protein sequence: CASSLIGANEQFF.